This TCR beta chain was sequenced for a study of shared clonotypes between healthy human individuals. In this sample, this clone turned up once. Data came from immunoSEQ multiplex PCR; TCRdb stores just in-frame clones and leaves some out. The sample gives about 2.3 million clones, more than 80% of which show up once; about 0.41% is in the top ten. This CDR3 is built from 14 residues. V was shortened by 4 bases and J by 8 bases, with 15 bases between the two germline ends. The germline gives CDR1 SGHRS, CDR2 YFSETQ. This rearrangement joins TRBV5-1 to TRBJ1-4; D not resolved. The sequencing sample was made of naive CD4+ T cells from PBMCs. Subset of the sample: CD45RA+ positively selected. This TCR came from a man aged 18 to 30 in good health. Some clones in this sample may be carry-over from other donors' samples. CDR3 bases: TGCGCCAGCAGCCCCACTGCGGGAGAAGAAAAACTGTTTTTT. Translated, it gives CASSPTAGEEKLFF. Together with reference TRBV5-1 and TRBJ1-4, the CDR3 gives the full variable domain: KAGVTQTPRYLIKTRGQQVTLSCSPISGHRSVSWYQQTPGQGLQFLFEYFSETQRNKGNFPGRFSGRQFSNSRSEMNVSTLELGDSALYLCASSPTAGEEKLFFGSGTQLSVL.